This T cell receptor (beta chain) was obtained from a study of cytomegalovirus exposure and HLA in healthy donors. Study overall: Earlier, about 180 million T cells were analyzed, and 95 million to 140 million unique TCR beta sequences were found among them.

There are 12 residues in the CDR3. CDR1 and CDR2 (germline): SEHNR, FQNEAQ (reference sequence). V was pared by 3 bases and J by 5 bases, with 8 bases between. Comment on this clone: The antigen is undetermined.

Study findings and constraints: Prior analysis indicated that the majority of TCR beta V segments exhibited productivity approximately 87% or approximately 30% of the time. Rarity marked most TCR sequences, yet some public TCRs occurred in many donors. Later findings reportedly placed an Asian-associated ancestry cluster below the approximately 630-donor mean for N-insertions.

PCR amplification relied on 60 Vbeta primers (plus 13 Jbeta primers). Sequencing used immunoSEQ multiplex PCR; TCRdb keeps in-frame clones, though not all of them. The repertoire shows around 140,000 clones; the top ten hold about 1.6%. This chain connects TRBV7-9 to TRBJ2-7, with D maybe TRBD2 (5 bases). The TCR originated in a woman aged 40 to 50 in good health and CMV-seronegative. Sequencing input: PBMCs. The CDR3 DNA is TGTGCCAGCAGCTTCTTGGGAGACGAGCAGTACGTC. The encoded protein is CASSFLGDEQYV.